Each of the 5 T cell receptor beta chains below was sequenced from the same sample in a study of T cell responses to AZD1222 COVID-19 vaccine. TCRdb's copy holds only in-frame clones and misses some; the assay was immunoSEQ multiplex PCR. The data contain 140,000 or so clones, approximately 91% of them seen just once; the ten biggest clones take up less than 2.5%. This specimen consisted of peripheral blood, obtained 28 days after the second AZD1222 dose. The receptors come from an adult who received the AZD1222 COVID-19 vaccine.

This chain joins TRBV2 and TRBJ2-7, with D maybe TRBD1 (5 bases). The CDR3 is 16 residues long. Trimming shortened V by 3 bases and J by 1 base, and 16 bases separated the two germline ends. From germline, CDR1 is SNHLY and CDR2 FYNNEI. The CDR3 here is CASSETLDKFSYEQYF. The CDR3 coding sequence is TGTGCCAGCAGTGAGACGCTGGACAAGTTTTCCTACGAGCAGTACTTC.

The rearrangement joins TRBV4-1 to TRBJ1-4, with 8 bases fitting TRBD1. CDR1 is MGHRA, CDR2 YSYEKL, per germline. This CDR3 comprises 17 residues. J lost 5 bases, V lost 2 bases, and 10 bases had no gene match. CDR3 sequence: CASSQTGQGMLNEKLFF. The DNA for the CDR3 is TGCGCCAGCAGCCAAACCGGACAGGGTATGCTGAATGAAAAACTGTTTTTT.

The chain combines TRBV5-4 with TRBJ1-3; D remains unclear. V gave up 4 bases and J gave up 2 bases, with 10 bases separating them. Germline loops: CDR1 SGHNT, CDR2 YYREEE (reference sequence). CDR3 size: 14 residues. CDR3 region: CASSRDTTGNTIYF. The CDR3 region has the DNA TGTGCCAGCAGCCGTGACACAACTGGAAACACCATATATTTT.

This clone was recorded a few times. Other DNA sequences in the same sample also yield this CDR3. The chain carries TRBV5-1 and TRBJ1-1; D is undetermined. The CDR3 runs to 13 residues. V lost 4 bases and J 1 base, leaving 8 bases between the germline ends. Germline lookup yields CDR1 SGHRS and CDR2 YFSETQ. DNA for the CDR3: TGCGCCAGCAGCCCCGACGGGAACACTGAAGCTTTCTTT. It codes for CASSPDGNTEAFF.

The genes are TRBV28 and TRBJ1-1; a possible D gene is TRBD1 (6 bases). The CDR3 spans 13 residues. V was clipped by 8 bases and J by 7 bases, with 17 bases between them. CDR1 is MDHEN and CDR2 is SYDVKM in the germline V gene. The CDR3 bases are TGTGCCAGCCTATTAAGGGGGAAGGATGAAGCTTTCTTT. Its translation is CASLLRGKDEAFF.